Shown below are 28 T cell receptor beta chains from a single sample sequenced in a study of regulatory T cells in long-lasting Graves disease. Assembly of TCR beta libraries relied on iRepertoire HTBI primers together with Arm-PCR of CDR3 regions. TCRdb re-called the multiplex PCR reads with MiXCR, one entry per CDR3 protein. The data hold 400,000 to 550,000 distinct CDR3 sequences, with approximately 16% observed a single time. Time point meaning: newly diagnosed GD, antithyroid drugs for less than 3 months. The authors made the TCR library using RNA they extracted from PBMCs. The sample was also linked to a second study, of T cells in Graves' hyperthyroidism and ophthalmopathy.

Material: peripheral blood mononuclear cells (PBMCs), obtained at new diagnosis, from a patient treated with antithyroid drugs. The receptors shown here come from a woman aged 25-40 years with Graves disease.

This clonotype has at least ten counts. This chain uses TRBV27 with TRBJ2-1; D perhaps matches TRBD1 (5 bases). This CDR3 comprises 16 residues. Trimming removed 7 bases from V and 7 bases from J, with 23 bases in between. The germline V gene encodes CDR1 MNHEY and CDR2 SMNVEV (reference sequence). CDR3 protein: CASKGSVQGITNEQFF. The CDR3 nucleotides read TGTGCCAGCAAAGGCAGCGTGCAGGGAATCACGAATGAGCAGTTCTTC.

This clonotype showed up many times. This chain connects TRBV28 to TRBJ2-1; no definite D call. Trimming cost V 7 bases and J 4 bases, with 20 bases left between them. Germline V gene data show CDR1 as MDHEN and CDR2 as SYDVKM. The CDR3 consists of 16 residues. In nucleotides, the CDR3 is TGTGCCAGCACCAAAGTGGCAAGGGTCTCTTACAATGAGCAGTTCTTC. This translates into CASTKVARVSYNEQFF.

Ten or more counts support this clonotype. The J gene is TRBJ2-7, the V gene TRBV6-2 or TRBV6-3; 8 nucleotides agree with TRBD2. The CDR3 extends over 15 amino acids. From germline, CDR1 is MNHEY and CDR2 SVGEGT. V trimming: 0 bases; J trimming: 0 bases; junction bases outside the gene matches: 1. The CDR3 sequence: CASSYSGLDSYEQYF. The CDR3 coding sequence is TGTGCCAGCAGTTACTCGGGACTAGACTCCTACGAGCAGTACTTC.

This clonotype was observed many times. The rearrangement uses TRBV6-5 and TRBJ2-3, with D perhaps assigned TRBD1 or TRBD2 (5 bases each). There are 16 residues in the CDR3. V dropped 4 bases and J dropped 4 bases, with 18 bases sitting between them. Germline V gives CDR1 MNHEY, CDR2 SVGAGI. The DNA of the CDR3 is TGTGCCAGCAGTTTCTCACGAGGGGAGTTGGCAGATACGCAGTATTTT. Translated, it gives CASSFSRGELADTQYF.

The rearrangement links TRBV2 to TRBJ1-2; D is perhaps TRBD1 (5 bases). This CDR3 contains 17 residues. V lost 8 bases to trimming and J lost 1 base, with 23 bases between them. CDR1 is SNHLY and CDR2 is FYNNEI in the germline V gene. CDR3 sequence: CASVGTGTARVNYGYTF. In nucleotides, the CDR3 is TGTGCCAGCGTTGGCACCGGGACGGCGCGCGTTAACTATGGCTACACCTTC. The entire variable domain, with the rest obtained from reference TRBV2 and TRBJ1-2, is as follows: EPEVTQTPSHQVTQMGQEVILRCVPISNHLYFYWYRQILGQKVEFLVSFYNNEISEKSEIFDDQFSVERPDGSNFTLKIRSTKLEDSAMYFCASVGTGTARVNYGYTFGSGTRLTVV.

This clonotype was counted many times. The chain is built from TRBV13 and TRBJ2-4; D is undetermined. Trimming removed 5 bases at V and 0 bases at J, with 8 bases between. The CDR3 has 14 amino acids. CDR1 is PRHDT and CDR2 is FYEKMQ in the germline V gene (reference sequence). The CDR3 is CASSTPLAKNIQYF. The CDR3 nucleotides are TGTGCCAGCAGCACCCCACTAGCCAAAAACATTCAGTACTTC.

This clonotype was counted at least ten times. V gene TRBV6-2 or TRBV6-3 combines with J gene TRBJ2-3, with 10 bases matching TRBD2. V trimming: 0 bases; J trimming: 2 bases; junction bases outside the gene matches: 5. This CDR3 spans 17 amino acids. Looked up from germline, CDR1 is MNHEY and CDR2 is SVGEGT. In DNA form, the CDR3 reads TGTGCCAGCAGTTACTCGGCTAGCGGGAGCGACACAGATACGCAGTATTTT. Translated: CASSYSASGSDTDTQYF.

This clonotype has ten or more counts. This sequence joins TRBV27 and TRBJ1-3, with D tentatively TRBD1 (6 bases). The CDR3 runs 15 residues. Germline CDR1 MNHEY, CDR2 SMNVEV (reference sequence). V was trimmed by 0 bases and J by 0 bases, leaving 6 bases between them. The CDR3 coding sequence is TGTGCCAGCAGTTTATCAGGGGGCTCTGGAAACACCATATATTTT. Its translation is CASSLSGGSGNTIYF.

V gene TRBV19 combines with J gene TRBJ1-2; tentatively, D is TRBD1 (5 bases). CDR1 and CDR2 (germline): LNHDA, SQIVND (reference sequence). V dropped 6 bases and J dropped 7 bases, with 12 bases sitting between them. This CDR3 has 12 amino acids. CDR3 in amino acids: CASRPQGGGYTF. Written as DNA, the CDR3 is TGTGCCAGTAGGCCCCAGGGAGGTGGCTACACCTTC.

In nucleotides, the CDR3 is TGTGCCAGCAGAGGGGCGGCCACTGAAGCTTTCTTT. Its protein product is CASRGAATEAFF. This chain links TRBV2 with TRBJ1-1, with TRBD1 as a possible D gene (5 bases). The CDR3 is made up of 12 amino acids. Trimming shortened V by 6 bases and J by 4 bases, and 9 bases separated the two germline ends. From germline, CDR1 is SNHLY and CDR2 FYNNEI.

This clonotype was seen at least ten times. The chain links TRBV18 to TRBJ2-1, with 7 nucleotides matching TRBD1. Per germline, CDR1 KGHSH and CDR2 LQKENI. With V trimmed by 3 bases and J by 7 bases, 6 bases remained unmatched. The CDR3 contains 14 residues. In DNA, the CDR3 is TGTGCCAGCTCACCTACGACAGGGCGGAATGAGCAGTTCTTC. Translation: CASSPTTGRNEQFF.

In its sample, this clonotype was seen a few times. This clone may be a read error of a much larger clone one base away. The chain links TRBV28 to TRBJ2-4; the match to TRBD2 covers 10 bases. Germline CDR1 reads MDHEN; CDR2 reads SYDVKM. The CDR3 totals 19 residues. V lost 5 bases to trimming and J lost 0 bases; unmatched junction nucleotides: 13. The chain's CDR3 is CASSLGLADGILAKNIQYF. The DNA of the CDR3 is TGTGCCAGCAGTCTCGGACTAGCGGACGGCATTCTAGCCAAAAACATTCAGTACTTC.

This clonotype was recorded a few times. This chain links TRBV7-9 with TRBJ1-2; the match to TRBD1 covers 10 bases. This CDR3 comprises 15 residues. The germline V gene has CDR1 SEHNR and CDR2 FQNEAQ (reference sequence). Germline trimming cut 5 bases from V and 8 bases from J; bases unmatched to any gene: 11. The CDR3 spells CASSPRWDRGSGYTF. The CDR3 DNA reads TGTGCCAGCAGCCCTAGGTGGGACAGGGGAAGCGGCTACACCTTC.

Points on this clonotype: A read error may produce the germline difference seen at one junction end. V usage is TRBV12-3 or TRBV12-4 and J usage is TRBJ2-7; 9 bases agree with TRBD2. This CDR3 is built from 13 residues. This CDR3 reads CASRIAGAYGQYF. CDR3 in DNA: TGTGCCAGCAGGATAGCGGGAGCCTACGGGCAGTACTTC.

The V call is TRBV28, the J call TRBJ1-6; tentative D call: TRBD1 (6 bases). V was cut by 6 bases and J by 2 bases, with 20 bases left in between. In germline, CDR1 is MDHEN, CDR2 SYDVKM. There are 18 residues in the CDR3. CDR3 region: CASRSLTGSGAYNSPLHF. The CDR3 bases are TGTGCCAGCAGATCCTTGACCGGGTCAGGGGCCTATAATTCACCCCTCCACTTT. The variable domain in full, with the rest retrieved from reference TRBV28 and TRBJ1-6, is DVKVTQSSRYLVKRTGEKVFLECVQDMDHENMFWYRQDPGLGLRLIYFSYDVKMKEKGDIPEGYSVSREKKERFSLILESASTNQTSMYLCASRSLTGSGAYNSPLHFGNGTRLTVT.

The table lists this clonotype with many counts. This sequence joins TRBV20-1 and TRBJ1-6, with D uncertain. CDR3 length: 15 amino acids. V was shortened by 6 bases and J by 0 bases, with 12 bases between the two germline ends. The germline V gene encodes CDR1 DFQATT and CDR2 SNEGSKA (reference sequence). This chain's CDR3 is CSAPDGSSYNSPLHF. CDR3 DNA sequence: TGCAGTGCACCAGACGGGAGCTCCTATAATTCACCCCTCCACTTT.

The V gene is TRBV7-3, the J gene TRBJ2-1; D uncertain. Per germline, CDR1 SGHTA and CDR2 FQGTGA. The CDR3 length is 15 residues. Trimming cost V 1 base and J 5 bases, with 12 bases left between them. The CDR3 protein is CASSLNYRSHNEQFF. CDR3 DNA sequence: TGTGCCAGCAGCTTAAATTATCGGTCGCACAATGAGCAGTTCTTC.

The table lists this clonotype with many counts. The chain combines TRBV20-1 with TRBJ2-7, with a weak D call TRBD2 (7 bases). This CDR3 is 14 amino acids long. CDR1 and CDR2 (germline): DFQATT, SNEGSKA (reference sequence). Between the trimmed V and J ends, which lost 2 bases and 1 base, there was a span of 12 bases. CDR3 in amino acids: CSARMGGASYEQYF. CDR3 DNA sequence: TGCAGTGCTAGAATGGGGGGGGCTTCCTACGAGCAGTACTTC.

The V gene is TRBV2, the J gene TRBJ2-7; maybe TRBD2 (5 bases). The V end lost 10 bases, the J end lost 2 bases, and 18 bases lay between the germline ends. The V gene's germline CDR1 is SNHLY and CDR2 FYNNEI. This CDR3 comprises 14 residues. The CDR3 region is CATKSGRLPYEQYF. The CDR3 region has the DNA TGTGCCACTAAGTCGGGGAGACTACCCTACGAGCAGTACTTC.

J is TRBJ2-2 and V is TRBV20-1; no clear D. This CDR3 comprises 12 residues. V was pared by 6 bases and J by 6 bases, with 11 bases between. Looked up from germline, CDR1 is DFQATT and CDR2 is SNEGSKA (reference sequence). The CDR3 region is CSARVPAGELFF. The CDR3 nucleotides are TGCAGTGCCCGAGTCCCCGCCGGGGAGCTGTTTTTT.

In its sample, this clonotype was seen many times. This chain joins TRBV11-2 and TRBJ2-7; 13 bases line up with TRBD2. Germline CDR1 and CDR2: SGHAT and FQNNGV. This CDR3 has 14 amino acids. J lost 4 bases, V lost 7 bases, and 4 bases had no gene match. CDR3 region: CASIRTSGSYEQYF. As DNA, the CDR3 is TGTGCCAGCATCCGGACTAGCGGGAGTTACGAGCAGTACTTC.

This clonotype was recorded a few times. One end of the junction fails to match germline, which may point to a read error. V usage is TRBV2 and J usage is TRBJ2-1, with 9 bases fitting TRBD2. The CDR3 consists of 16 residues. CDR1 is SNHLY and CDR2 is FYNNEI in the germline V gene. The CDR3 bases are TGTGCCAGCAAACGGTTAGCGGGGGCCTCCTACAATGAGCAGCTCTTC. This encodes CASKRLAGASYNEQLF.

The chain uses TRBV18 and TRBJ2-1; 9 bases are shared with TRBD2. Germline lookup yields CDR1 KGHSH and CDR2 LQKENI. V was pared by 5 bases and J by 5 bases, with 13 bases of the junction left unmatched. The CDR3 length is 17 residues. This CDR3 is CASSSRNVAGVDNEQFF. In nucleotides, the CDR3 is TGTGCCAGCTCATCGAGGAACGTAGCGGGAGTCGACAATGAGCAGTTCTTC.

The chain employs TRBV6-1 and TRBJ2-5, with 8 nucleotides matching TRBD1. Germline-derived CDR1 and CDR2 are MNHNS and SASEGT. The junction had 7 bases not matched to a gene; V was cut back by 5 bases and J by 5 bases. The CDR3 has 14 amino acids. CDR3 loop: CASSPDRAWETQYF. The CDR3, as DNA: TGTGCCAGCAGTCCGGACAGGGCGTGGGAGACCCAGTACTTC.

This clonotype was observed a few times. The DNA for the CDR3 is TGCAGTGCCCCCCGGGGGTCGGGGGAAAAACTGTTTTTT. As protein: CSAPRGSGEKLFF. V gene TRBV20-1 combines with J gene TRBJ1-4; the D gene is possibly TRBD1 (5 bases). Trimming stripped 6 bases from V and 8 bases from J, with 16 bases between. CDR3 length equals 13 residues. The germline CDR1 and CDR2 sequences are DFQATT and SNEGSKA (reference sequence).

Only a few counts were recorded for this clonotype. The rearrangement uses TRBV28 and TRBJ2-5; possible D gene TRBD2, 5 bases. The CDR3 consists of 14 residues. V was shortened by 3 bases and J by 7 bases, with 15 bases between the two germline ends. The germline V gene encodes CDR1 MDHEN and CDR2 SYDVKM. The CDR3 loop is CASSLPGFPGTQYF. CDR3 DNA: TGTGCCAGCAGTTTGCCGGGGTTCCCAGGGACCCAGTACTTC.

The rearrangement joins TRBV14 to TRBJ1-6; D is undetermined. Between the trimmed V and J ends, which lost 4 bases and 9 bases, there was a span of 13 bases. CDR3 length: 14 residues. The germline V gene has CDR1 SGHDN and CDR2 FVKESK. DNA for the CDR3: TGTGCCAGCAGCCCTCGTGGTACGGGTTCACCCCTCCACTTT. This gives the protein CASSPRGTGSPLHF.

This clonotype was seen repeatedly, ten times or more. The V gene is TRBV28, the J gene TRBJ2-1; 9 bases are a match to TRBD2. The CDR3 totals 16 residues. The germline gives CDR1 MDHEN, CDR2 SYDVKM. The V gene end was trimmed by 7 bases and the J gene end by 4 bases; junction bases not matched to a gene: 11. CDR3 in amino acids: CASNFQRAGGYNEQFF. CDR3 in DNA: TGTGCCAGCAATTTCCAAAGGGCGGGGGGGTACAATGAGCAGTTCTTC.